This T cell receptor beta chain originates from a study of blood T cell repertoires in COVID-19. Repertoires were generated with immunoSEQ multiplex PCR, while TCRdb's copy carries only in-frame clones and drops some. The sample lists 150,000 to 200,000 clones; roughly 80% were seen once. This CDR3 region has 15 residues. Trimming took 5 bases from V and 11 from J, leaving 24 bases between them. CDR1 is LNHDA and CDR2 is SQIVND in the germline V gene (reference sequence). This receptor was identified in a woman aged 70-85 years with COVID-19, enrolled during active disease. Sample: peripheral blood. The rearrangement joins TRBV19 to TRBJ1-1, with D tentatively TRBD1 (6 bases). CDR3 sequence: CASSGGARTSGRAFF. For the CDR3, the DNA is TGTGCCAGTAGTGGGGGGGCGAGGACTTCCGGACGGGCTTTCTTT. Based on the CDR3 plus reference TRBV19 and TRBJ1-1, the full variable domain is DGGITQSPKYLFRKEGQNVTLSCEQNLNHDAMYWYRQDPGQGLRLIYYSQIVNDFQKGDIAEGYSVSREKKESFPLTVTSAQKNPTAFYLCASSGGARTSGRAFFGQGTRLTVV.